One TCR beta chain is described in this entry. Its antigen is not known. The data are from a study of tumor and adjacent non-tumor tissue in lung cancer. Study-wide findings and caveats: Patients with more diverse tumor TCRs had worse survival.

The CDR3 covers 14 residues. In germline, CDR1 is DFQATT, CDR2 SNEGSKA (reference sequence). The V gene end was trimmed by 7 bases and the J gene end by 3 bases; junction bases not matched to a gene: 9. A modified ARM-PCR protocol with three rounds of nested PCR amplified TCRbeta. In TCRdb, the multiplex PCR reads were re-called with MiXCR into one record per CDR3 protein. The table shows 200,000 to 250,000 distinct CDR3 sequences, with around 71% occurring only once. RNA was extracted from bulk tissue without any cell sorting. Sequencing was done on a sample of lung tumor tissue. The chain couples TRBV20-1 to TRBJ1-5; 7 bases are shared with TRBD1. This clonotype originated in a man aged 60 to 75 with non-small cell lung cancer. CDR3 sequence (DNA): TGCAGTGTTGAAGGGGGACAGACCAATCAGCCCCAGCATTTT. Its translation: CSVEGGQTNQPQHF.